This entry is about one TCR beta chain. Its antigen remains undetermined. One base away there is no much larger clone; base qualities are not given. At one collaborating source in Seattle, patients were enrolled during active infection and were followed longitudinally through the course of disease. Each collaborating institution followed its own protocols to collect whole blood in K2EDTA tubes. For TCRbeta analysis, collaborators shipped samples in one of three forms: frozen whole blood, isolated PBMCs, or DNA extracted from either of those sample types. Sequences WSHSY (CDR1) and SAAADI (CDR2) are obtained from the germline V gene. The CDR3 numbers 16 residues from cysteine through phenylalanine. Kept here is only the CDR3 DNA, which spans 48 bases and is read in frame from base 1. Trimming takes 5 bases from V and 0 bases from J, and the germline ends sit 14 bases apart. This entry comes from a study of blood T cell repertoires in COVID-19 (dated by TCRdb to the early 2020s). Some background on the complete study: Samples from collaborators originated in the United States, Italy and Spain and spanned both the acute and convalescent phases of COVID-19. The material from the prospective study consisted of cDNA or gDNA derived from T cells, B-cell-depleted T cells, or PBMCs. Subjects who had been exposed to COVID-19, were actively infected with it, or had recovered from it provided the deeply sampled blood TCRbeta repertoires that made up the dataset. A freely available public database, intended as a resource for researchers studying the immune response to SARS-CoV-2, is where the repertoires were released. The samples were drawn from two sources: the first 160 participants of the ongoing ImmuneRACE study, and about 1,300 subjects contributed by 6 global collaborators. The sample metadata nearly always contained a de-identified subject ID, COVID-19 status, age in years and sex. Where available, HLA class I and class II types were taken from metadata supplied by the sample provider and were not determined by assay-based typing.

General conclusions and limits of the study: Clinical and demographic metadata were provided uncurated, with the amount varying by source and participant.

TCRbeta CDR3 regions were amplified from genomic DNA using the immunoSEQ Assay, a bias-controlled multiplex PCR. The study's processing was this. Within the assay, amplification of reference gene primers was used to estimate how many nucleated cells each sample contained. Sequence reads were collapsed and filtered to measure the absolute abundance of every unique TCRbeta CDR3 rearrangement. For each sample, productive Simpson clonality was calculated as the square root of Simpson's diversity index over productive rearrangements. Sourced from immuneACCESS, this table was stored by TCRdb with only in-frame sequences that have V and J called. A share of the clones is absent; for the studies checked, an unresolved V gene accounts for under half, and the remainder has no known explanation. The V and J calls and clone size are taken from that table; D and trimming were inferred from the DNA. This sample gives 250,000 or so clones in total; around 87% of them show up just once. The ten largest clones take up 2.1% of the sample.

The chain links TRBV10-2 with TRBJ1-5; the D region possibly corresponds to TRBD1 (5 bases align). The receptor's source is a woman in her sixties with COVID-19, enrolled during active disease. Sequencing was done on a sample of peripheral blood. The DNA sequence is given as TGCGCCAGCAGTCCCCGGGGAGGGGATAGCAATCAGCCCCAGCATTTT. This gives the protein CASSPRGGDSNQPQHF.